The sequence of this T cell receptor (beta chain) was determined in a study of blood T cell repertoires in COVID-19 (dated by TCRdb to 2018 to 2020). Regarding the research as a whole: Collaborator samples came from the United States, Italy and Spain and covered acute and convalescent phases of COVID-19. The prospective study material was composed of cDNA or gDNA derived from T cells, B-cell-depleted T cells, or PBMCs. The dataset comprised deeply sampled blood TCRbeta repertoires from subjects exposed to, actively infected with, or recovered from COVID-19. The repertoires were released in a freely available public database intended as a resource for research on the immune response to SARS-CoV-2. The samples were drawn from two sources: the first 160 participants of the ongoing ImmuneRACE study, and over 1,000 subjects contributed by 6 global collaborators. A de-identified subject ID, COVID-19 status, age in years and sex were almost always included in the sample metadata. Where HLA class I and class II types were available, the types were taken from metadata supplied by the sample provider, not from assay-based typing.

About this clone itself: Its antigen specificity is not known. No base quality information exists; no much larger clone differs at one position.

Points the paper makes about the study in general: Clinical and demographic metadata were provided uncurated, with the amount varying by source and participant.

The immunoSEQ Assay, a bias-controlled multiplex PCR, was used to amplify TCRbeta CDR3 regions from genomic DNA. The original methods were these. Nucleated cell counts per sample were estimated from amplification of reference gene primers within the assay. To quantify the absolute abundance of each unique TCRbeta CDR3 rearrangement, sequence reads were collapsed and filtered. For each sample, productive Simpson clonality was calculated by taking the square root of Simpson's diversity index across productive rearrangements. The source is immuneACCESS, and TCRdb retained only in-frame sequences with V and J called. Part of the clones is not carried over; for the studies checked, unresolved V genes explain less than half of this, and the remainder is unexplained. V and J calls plus clone size are reproduced from that table; the DNA served to infer D and trimming. The sample data list some 74,000 clones, and roughly 92% of these were observed just once. In total, the top ten clones hold 2.5% to 3% of the sample.

One collaborating source in Seattle enrolled patients while the patients were actively infected and followed the patients over time throughout the course of disease. The collaborating institutions used their own protocols to collect whole blood in K2EDTA tubes. For TCRbeta analysis, collaborator samples were shipped as frozen whole blood, as isolated PBMCs, or as DNA extracted from either sample type. Trimming takes 6 bases from V and 7 bases from J, and the germline ends sit 15 bases apart. The CDR3, cysteine through phenylalanine, is 14 amino acids long. The DNA shown is the 42-base CDR3, in frame from base 1. Via the germline V gene, CDR1 is MNHEY and CDR2 SVGAGI.

The material sequenced was peripheral blood. The chain employs TRBV6-5 and TRBJ1-4, with no reliable assignment of the D segment. This sequence was found in a man between 45 and 60 years old with COVID-19, enrolled during active disease. The CDR3 here reads CASRPIGRSEKLFF. The DNA sequence follows: TGTGCCAGCAGACCCATCGGCAGGTCTGAAAAACTGTTTTTT.